The T cell receptor beta chain under discussion was sequenced for a study of cytomegalovirus exposure and HLA in healthy donors. About this clone: As yet, its antigen is unknown.

PCR primers comprised 60 Vbeta and 13 Jbeta primers. Data came from immunoSEQ multiplex PCR; TCRdb stores just in-frame clones and leaves some out. The table records some 60,000 clones, roughly 83% of them present only once. Study-wide points: Listed as cytomegalovirus-associated were over 150 TCR beta chains.

The CDR3 length is 18 residues. Trimming took 2 bases from V and 0 from J; bases not matched to a gene: 8. The germline V gene has CDR1 SGHTS and CDR2 YDEGEE. The chain links TRBV5-8 to TRBJ2-6; 7 bases are a match to TRBD1. The receptor was derived from a man aged 35 to 55 in good health and CMV-seronegative. The sample taken for sequencing was PBMCs. The CDR3 DNA reads as TGTGCCAGCAGCTTAGGACAGGATATTCACTCTGGGGCCAACGTCCTGACTTTC. Residues: CASSLGQDIHSGANVLTF. The full variable domain, completed using reference TRBV5-8 and TRBJ2-6, is EAGVTQSPTHLIKTRGQQATLRCSPISGHTSVYWYQQALGLGLQFLLWYDEGEERNRGNFPPRFSGRQFPNYSSELNVNALELEDSALYLCASSLGQDIHSGANVLTFGAGSRLTVL.